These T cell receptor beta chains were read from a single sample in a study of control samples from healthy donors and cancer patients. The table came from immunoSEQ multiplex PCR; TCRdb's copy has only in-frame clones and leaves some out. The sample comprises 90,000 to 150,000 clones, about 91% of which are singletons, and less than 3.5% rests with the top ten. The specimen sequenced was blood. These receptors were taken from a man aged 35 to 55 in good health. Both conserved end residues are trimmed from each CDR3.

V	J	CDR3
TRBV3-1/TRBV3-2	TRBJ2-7	ASSQKKPSGGSSYEQY
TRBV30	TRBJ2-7	AWSKDRAYEQY
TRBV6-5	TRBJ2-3	ASSFTDYTDTQY
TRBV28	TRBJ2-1	ASSSPRTSGAYNEQF
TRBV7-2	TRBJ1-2	ASSSDSNYGYT
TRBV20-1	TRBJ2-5	SASIVASGQETQY
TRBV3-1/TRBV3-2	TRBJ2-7	ASTTAPSTSYY
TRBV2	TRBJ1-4	ASSESGVEKLF
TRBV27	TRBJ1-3	ASSSWTGNTIY
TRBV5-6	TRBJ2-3	ASSPGTDTQY
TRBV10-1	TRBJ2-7	ASRGHEQY
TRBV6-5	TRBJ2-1	ASSTQGSSYNEQF
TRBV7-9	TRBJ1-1	ASSLDPVYTEAF
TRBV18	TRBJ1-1	ASSSDRLNTEAF
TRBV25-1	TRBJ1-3	ASAYGGWAGNTIY
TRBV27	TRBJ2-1	ASSSGTGVYNEQF
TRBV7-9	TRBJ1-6	ASSPTGEGSPLH
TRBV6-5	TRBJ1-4	ASSRGTGANEKLF
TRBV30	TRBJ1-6	AWSVGYNSPLH
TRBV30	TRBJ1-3	ALTGDETSGNTIY
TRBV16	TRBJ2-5	ASSQWDRAQETQY
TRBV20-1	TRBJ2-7	SAVKGAEQY
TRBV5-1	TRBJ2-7	ASSIGTGYEQY
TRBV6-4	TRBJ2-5	ASRAGLSGGLRKETQY
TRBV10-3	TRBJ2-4	AISEGTDYKNIQY
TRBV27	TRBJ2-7	ASSSWGQSNEQY
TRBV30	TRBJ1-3	AWSKLGGNTIY
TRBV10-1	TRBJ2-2	ASRAGGVGELF
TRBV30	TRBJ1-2	AWSVIGVDGYT
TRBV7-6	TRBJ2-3	ASSPDPSGGLDTQY
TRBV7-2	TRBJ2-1	ASSPRPGTPQVDEQF
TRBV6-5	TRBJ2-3	ASSQSTDTQY
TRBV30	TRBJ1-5	AWIQGGASNQPQH
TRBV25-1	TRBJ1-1	ASSALGQGEGSEAF
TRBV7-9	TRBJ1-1	ASSLGGAGTEAF
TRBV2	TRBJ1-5	ASSPDSKNQPQH
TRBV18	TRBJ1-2	ASSEGQGLYGYT
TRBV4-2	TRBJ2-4	ASSQVADPNIQY
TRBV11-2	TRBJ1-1	ASSLPRVGPEAF
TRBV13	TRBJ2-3	ASSPPTGGQTDTQY
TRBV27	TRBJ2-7	ASRDRGNEQY
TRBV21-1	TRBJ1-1	ASSKRQGMNTEAF
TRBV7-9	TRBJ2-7	ASSLGAGLSYEQY
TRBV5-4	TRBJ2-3	ASSLDESGTQY
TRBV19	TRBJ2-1	ASSMGLQQQF
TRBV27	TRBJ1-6	ASSFGGSEGSPLH